This section outlines one T cell receptor beta chain sequence together with its context. The antigen is unknown. The study sequenced cultured CD4+ T cell DNA using the Oncomine TCR Beta short-read assay. TCRdb independently ran MiXCR on the PCR reads; one entry per CDR3 protein. The profile covers about 18,000 distinct CDR3 sequences, with roughly 55% appearing a single time and approximately 19% taken by the ten largest. This record belongs to a study of vaccination and CD4 T cells after COVID-19. Study-level information: Post-vaccine specimens were obtained a median approximately 70 days after dose two (range 14 to 241). Cells received overlapping spike peptides from SARS-CoV-2, HCoV-NL63, HCoV-OC43 and HCoV-229E as stimulation.

Described treatment: approximately nine-day PBMC culture with coronavirus spike peptide pools or control peptides (ViraFEST assay). This CDR3 is built from 14 residues. V trimming: 6 bases; J trimming: 2 bases; junction bases outside the gene matches: 4. CDR1 is MNHNS, CDR2 SASEGT, per germline. The receptor was derived from a human donor who had recovered from COVID-19. Sequencing was performed on CD4+ T cells from blood, cultured in vitro, taken before SARS-CoV-2 vaccination. This chain connects TRBV6-1 to TRBJ1-5, with TRBD1 matching over 7 bases. The CDR3 DNA reads TGTGCCAGCAGGGGGACAGAGCGCAATCAGCCCCAGCATTTT. This codes for CASRGTERNQPQHF.